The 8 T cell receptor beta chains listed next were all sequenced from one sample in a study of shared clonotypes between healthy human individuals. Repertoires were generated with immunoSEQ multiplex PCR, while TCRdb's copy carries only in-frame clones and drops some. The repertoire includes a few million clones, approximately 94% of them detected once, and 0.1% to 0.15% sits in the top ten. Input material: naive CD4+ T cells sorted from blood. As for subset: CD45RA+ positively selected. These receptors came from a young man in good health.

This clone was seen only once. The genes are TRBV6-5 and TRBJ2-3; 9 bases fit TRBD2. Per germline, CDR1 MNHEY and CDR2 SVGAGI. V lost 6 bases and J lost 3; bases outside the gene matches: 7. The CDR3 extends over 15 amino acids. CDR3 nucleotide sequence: TGTGCCAGCAGCCTCGGGACTAGCCCGACAGATACGCAGTATTTT. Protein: CASSLGTSPTDTQYF.

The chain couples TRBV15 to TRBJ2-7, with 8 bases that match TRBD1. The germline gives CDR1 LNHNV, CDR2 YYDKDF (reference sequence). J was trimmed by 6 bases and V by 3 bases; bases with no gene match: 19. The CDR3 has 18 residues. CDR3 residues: CATSRRVLRQGTTGEQYF. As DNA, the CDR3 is TGTGCCACCAGCAGGAGGGTTCTTCGACAGGGGACAACCGGCGAGCAGTACTTC. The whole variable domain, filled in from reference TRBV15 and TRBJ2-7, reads DAMVIQNPRYQVTQFGKPVTLSCSQTLNHNVMYWYQQKSSQAPKLLFHYYDKDFNNEADTPDNFQSRRPNTSFCFLDIRSPGLGDTAMYLCATSRRVLRQGTTGEQYFGPGTRLTVT.

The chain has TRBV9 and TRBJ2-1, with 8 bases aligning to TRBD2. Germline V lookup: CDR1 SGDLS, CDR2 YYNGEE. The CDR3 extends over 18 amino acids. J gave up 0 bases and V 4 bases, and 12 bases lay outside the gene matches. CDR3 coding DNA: TGTGCCAGCAGCACTAGCCCCACTAGCGGCCGCTCCTACAATGAGCAGTTCTTC. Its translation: CASSTSPTSGRSYNEQFF.

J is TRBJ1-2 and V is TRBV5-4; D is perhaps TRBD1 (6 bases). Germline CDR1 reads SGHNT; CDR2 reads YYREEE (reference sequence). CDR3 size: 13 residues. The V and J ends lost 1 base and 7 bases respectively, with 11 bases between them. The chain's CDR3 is CASSLQGQGGYTF. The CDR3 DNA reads TGTGCCAGCAGCTTGCAGGGACAAGGTGGCTACACCTTC.

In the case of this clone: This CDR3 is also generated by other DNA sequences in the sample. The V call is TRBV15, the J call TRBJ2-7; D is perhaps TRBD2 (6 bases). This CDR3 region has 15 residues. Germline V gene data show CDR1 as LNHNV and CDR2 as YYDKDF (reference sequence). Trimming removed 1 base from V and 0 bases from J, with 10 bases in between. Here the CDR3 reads CATSRGGGNSYEQYF. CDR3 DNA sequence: TGTGCCACCAGCAGAGGAGGCGGGAACTCCTACGAGCAGTACTTC.

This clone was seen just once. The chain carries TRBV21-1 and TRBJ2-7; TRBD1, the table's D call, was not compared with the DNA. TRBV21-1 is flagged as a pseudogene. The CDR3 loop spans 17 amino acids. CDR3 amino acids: CASSKAETDRVHYEQYF. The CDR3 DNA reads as TGTGCCAGCAGCAAAGCGGAAACTGACAGGGTCCACTACGAGCAGTACTTC.

DNA of the CDR3: TGTGCCAGCAGCCGGGACAGAGGCTACACCTTC. It codes for CASSRDRGYTF. J is TRBJ1-2 and V is TRBV6-1, with TRBD1 matching over 7 bases. V shed 6 bases, J shed 8 bases, and the junction held 3 bases outside the gene matches. Germline V gene sequence: CDR1 MNHNS, CDR2 SASEGT. This CDR3 is built from 11 residues.

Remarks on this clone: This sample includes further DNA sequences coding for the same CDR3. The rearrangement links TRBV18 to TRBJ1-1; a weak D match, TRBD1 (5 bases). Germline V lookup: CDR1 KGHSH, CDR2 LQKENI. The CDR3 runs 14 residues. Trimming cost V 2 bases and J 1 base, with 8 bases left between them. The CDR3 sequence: CASSPGTQNTEAFF. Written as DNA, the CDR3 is TGTGCCAGCTCACCAGGGACGCAGAACACTGAAGCTTTCTTT. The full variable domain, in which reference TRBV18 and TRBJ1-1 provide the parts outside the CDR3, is NAGVMQNPRHLVRRRGQEARLRCSPMKGHSHVYWYRQLPEEGLKFMVYLQKENIIDESGMPKERFSAEFPKEGPSILRIQQVVRGDSAAYFCASSPGTQNTEAFFGQGTRLTVV.